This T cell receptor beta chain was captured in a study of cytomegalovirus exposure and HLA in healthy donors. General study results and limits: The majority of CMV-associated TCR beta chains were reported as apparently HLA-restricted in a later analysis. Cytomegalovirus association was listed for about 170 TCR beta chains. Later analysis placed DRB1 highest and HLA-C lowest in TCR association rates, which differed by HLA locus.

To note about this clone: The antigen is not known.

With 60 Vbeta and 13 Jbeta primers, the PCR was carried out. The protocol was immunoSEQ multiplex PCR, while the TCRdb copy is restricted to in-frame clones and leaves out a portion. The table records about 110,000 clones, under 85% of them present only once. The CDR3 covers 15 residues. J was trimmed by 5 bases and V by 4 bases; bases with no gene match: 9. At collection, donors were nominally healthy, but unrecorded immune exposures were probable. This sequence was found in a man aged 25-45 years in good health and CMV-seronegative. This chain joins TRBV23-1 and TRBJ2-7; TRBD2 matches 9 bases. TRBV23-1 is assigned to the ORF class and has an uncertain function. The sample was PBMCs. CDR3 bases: TGCGCCAGCAGTCCTCCGGGGACTAGCTATAACGAGCAGTACTTC. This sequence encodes CASSPPGTSYNEQYF.